A selection of T cell receptor beta chains follows, all from one sample in a study of blood T cell repertoires in COVID-19. Generated by immunoSEQ multiplex PCR, the TCRdb table keeps only in-frame clones and is missing some. The table records about 200,000 clones, about 88% of them present only once. The sample consisted of peripheral blood. All receptors derive from a man aged 50 to 59 with COVID-19, enrolled during active disease. The CDR3 runs from the conserved cysteine through the conserved F or W. The order of the fields is D gene, CDR3 length, V gene, clone size, J gene, CDR3 protein, CDR3 DNA. The D gene is left open where the match is weak. Size tells how often a clone was seen (once, few, many) or the class of an expanded clone, and some rows leave it out.

-	15	TRBV6-5	once	TRBJ1-6	CASTREGPGSSPLHF	TGTGCCAGCACCAGGGAGGGGCCTGGGAGTTCACCCCTCCACTTT
-	15	TRBV21-1	-	TRBJ1-1	CASSKENRLSTEAFF	TGTGCCAGCAGCAAAGAGAACAGGTTGTCCACTGAAGCTTTCTTT
TRBD2	14	TRBV19	-	TRBJ2-7	CASSPGLAGYEQYF	TGTGCCAGTAGTCCGGGACTAGCGGGCTACGAGCAGTACTTC
TRBD1	13	TRBV15	-	TRBJ2-7	CATSGERQGEQYF	TGTGCCACCAGCGGAGAAAGACAGGGGGAGCAGTACTTC
-	14	TRBV19	-	TRBJ2-5	CASSVRDYQETQYF	TGTGCCAGTAGTGTGAGGGACTACCAAGAGACCCAGTACTTC
TRBD2	19	TRBV27	-	TRBJ2-3	CASSFRGPSLAGGTDTQYF	TGTGCCAGCAGTTTCAGGGGACCCTCGTTAGCGGGAGGTACAGATACGCAGTATTTT
-	19	TRBV3-1/TRBV3-2	-	TRBJ1-4	CASSQVPDGDNSFNEKLFF	TGTGCCAGCAGCCAAGTGCCCGATGGGGACAACTCATTTAATGAAAAACTGTTTTTT
-	16	TRBV4-3	-	TRBJ2-4	CASSQDRTPGRNIQYF	TGCGCCAGCAGCCAAGACAGAACCCCAGGGAGGAACATTCAGTACTTC
TRBD2	16	TRBV9	-	TRBJ2-2	CASSSRGLANTGELFF	TGTGCCAGCAGCTCTAGGGGACTAGCGAACACCGGGGAGCTGTTTTTT
-	15	TRBV18	-	TRBJ2-1	CASSAGGSSYNEQFF	TGTGCCAGCTCAGCAGGAGGAAGCTCCTACAATGAGCAGTTCTTC
-	16	TRBV5-1	-	TRBJ2-2	CATKPPGQSKTGELFF	TGCGCCACCAAACCCCCAGGACAGAGTAAAACCGGGGAGCTGTTTTTT
TRBD2	15	TRBV6-5	-	TRBJ2-3	CASSQTSGSADTQYF	TGTGCCAGCAGCCAGACTAGCGGGAGCGCAGATACGCAGTATTTT
-	15	TRBV2	-	TRBJ1-2	CASSEALRQFYGYTF	TGTGCCAGCAGTGAAGCGCTAAGACAATTCTATGGCTACACCTTC
-	12	TRBV12-3/TRBV12-4	-	TRBJ1-4	CASSQGQPKLFF	TGTGCCAGCAGCCAAGGACAGCCTAAACTGTTTTTT
-	15	TRBV7-2	-	TRBJ1-5	CASSLDRFSNQPQHF	TGTGCCAGCAGCTTAGATCGTTTTAGCAATCAGCCCCAGCATTTT
TRBD1	15	TRBV6-2/TRBV6-3	-	TRBJ2-2	CASTPRTGGELELFF	TGTGCCAGCACCCCAAGGACAGGGGGCGAATTGGAGCTGTTTTTT
TRBD2	15	TRBV5-4	-	TRBJ2-3	CASSNQLAATDTQYF	TGTGCCAGCAGCAACCAACTAGCGGCCACAGATACGCAGTATTTT
-	15	TRBV21-1	-	TRBJ2-3	CASSTTSGGSVTQYF	TGTGCCAGCAGCACCACTAGCGGGGGTTCTGTGACTCAGTATTTT
TRBD1	14	TRBV28	few	TRBJ1-1	CASSLRTGPTEAFF	TGTGCCAGCAGTTTACGGACAGGACCCACTGAAGCTTTCTTT
-	11	TRBV20-1	-	TRBJ1-5	CSVNRDQPQHF	TGCAGTGTTAACAGGGATCAGCCCCAGCATTTT